This note documents a single T cell receptor (beta chain) sequence. This sample was included in a study of cytomegalovirus exposure and HLA in healthy donors. The CDR3 is 13 residues long. V dropped 6 bases and J dropped 4 bases, with 12 bases sitting between them. CDR1 SNHLY and CDR2 FYNNEI come from the germline V gene. TCRdb keeps only in-frame clones here, not all; method: immunoSEQ multiplex PCR. The sample consists of about 110,000 clones, approximately 85% of them appearing once. The donors were part of the validation cohort, which consisted of under 150 subjects and was separate from the first cohort of 666 subjects.

This sequence joins TRBV2 and TRBJ1-1; weak D call: TRBD1 (5 bases). This receptor was taken from a young woman in good health and CMV-seronegative. What was sequenced was PBMCs. This CDR3 is CASRDIRTTEAFF. CDR3 in DNA: TGTGCCAGCAGGGACATAAGGACCACTGAAGCTTTCTTT.